This is a list of T cell receptor beta chains from one sample in a study of T cell responses to AZD1222 COVID-19 vaccine. Assay: immunoSEQ multiplex PCR; the TCRdb copy retains only in-frame clones and omits some. Of tens of thousands of clones listed, approximately 86% are singletons. Material: peripheral blood, obtained on day 0 of MenACWY control vaccination. The receptors derive from an adult in good health. Both conserved end residues are part of each CDR3.

length	V	CDR3
16	TRBV9	CASSALTGTGYNEQFF
12	TRBV12-3/TRBV12-4	CASSLSEQPQHF
15	TRBV18	CASSPSGTGTNSQHF
13	TRBV12-3/TRBV12-4	CASSRRTAGGYTF
15	TRBV30	CAWSVGGAGYNEQFF
12	TRBV7-2	CASSLLGRSIYF
12	TRBV2	CASSNPAYGYTF
13	TRBV11-2	CASSPGGATEAFF
19	TRBV11-2	CASSLVETSGGASTDTQYF
15	TRBV6-6	CASSLTRDRGYEQYF
13	TRBV11-1	CASSTRVGTEAFF
15	TRBV2	CASSKDRLGTDTQYF
14	TRBV5-1	CASSFDSGRNEQFF
14	TRBV6-5	CATKDPGQGDLGTF
15	TRBV18	CASSTQSGLNEKLFF
14	TRBV6-5	CASSLGGGADTQYF
15	TRBV4-1	CASSPLTGRTQPQHF
14	TRBV9	CASSPGRGDYGYTF
15	TRBV28	CASSLDREGSGELFF
17	TRBV21-1	CASSVPARGWPRNTIYF
14	TRBV3-1/TRBV3-2	CASTPRGGDYGYTF
15	TRBV5-1	CASSFIPASNTEAFF
13	TRBV29-1	CSVGTGRTDTQYF
14	TRBV5-1	CASSPGGSNTEAFF
13	TRBV6-4	CASSVAGQSEAFF
14	TRBV4-3	CASSPGTVNTEAFF
14	TRBV30	CAWRTGTVNSPLHF
14	TRBV9	CASSAQGSSYEQYF
16	TRBV5-1	CASRSPRDRDDYEQYF
12	TRBV27	CASSLYADTQYF
14	TRBV6-6	CASRPEGSSHEQYF
15	TRBV7-8	CASNWGGANTGELFF
15	TRBV5-1	CASSKTTGWENIQYF
15	TRBV10-3	CAISDGTPGRSPLHF
18	TRBV5-8	CASSLQGAGGLSTDTQYF
13	TRBV29-1	CSVSTGGDYGYTF
19	TRBV7-2	CASSLAGTGVRSYNSPLHF
15	TRBV19	CASSVQTNSNQPQHF
17	TRBV16	CASSQSGTSPTYNEQFF
14	TRBV27	CASSKQGSNEKLFF
15	TRBV9	CASSADRSSGNTIYF
16	TRBV6-6	CASTQTGEAYNSPLHF
13	TRBV18	CASSPGVATEAFF
15	TRBV2	CASSAEKGPNYGYTF
15	TRBV5-1	CASRTQGIQNTEAFF
15	TRBV24-1	CATGSGHTNTGELFF
14	TRBV3-1/TRBV3-2	CASSHSGEGEKLFF
13	TRBV6-5	CASIMGQGDGYTF
14	TRBV28	CASSLDRRRGGYTF
16	TRBV3-1/TRBV3-2	CASRHGGSGGRETQYF
21	TRBV4-2	CASSQRLLGGQIPSGANVLTF
13	TRBV30	CAWSSPGDYGYTF
15	TRBV5-6	CASSLGILAGTRRYF
14	TRBV19	CASSIEGRNTEAFF
14	TRBV19	CASSGTVNNQPQHF